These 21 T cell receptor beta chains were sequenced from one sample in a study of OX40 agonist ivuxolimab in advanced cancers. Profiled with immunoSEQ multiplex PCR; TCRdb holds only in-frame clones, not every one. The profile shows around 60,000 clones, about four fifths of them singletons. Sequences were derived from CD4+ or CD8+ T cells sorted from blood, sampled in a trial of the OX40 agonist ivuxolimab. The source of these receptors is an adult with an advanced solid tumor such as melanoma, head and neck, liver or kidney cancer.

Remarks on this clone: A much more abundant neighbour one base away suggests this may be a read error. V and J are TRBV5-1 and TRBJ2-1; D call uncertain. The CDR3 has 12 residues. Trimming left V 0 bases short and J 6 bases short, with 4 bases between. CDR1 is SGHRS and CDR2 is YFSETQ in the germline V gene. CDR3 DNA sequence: TGCGCCAGCAGCTTGGGGGGCAATGAGCAGTTCTTC. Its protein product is CASSLGGNEQFF.

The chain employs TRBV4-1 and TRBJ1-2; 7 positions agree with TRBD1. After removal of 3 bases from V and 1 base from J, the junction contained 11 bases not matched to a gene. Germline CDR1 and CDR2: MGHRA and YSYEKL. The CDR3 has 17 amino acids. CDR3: CASSQGPGGSLNYGYTF. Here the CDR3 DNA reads TGCGCCAGCAGCCAGGGTCCAGGGGGATCTCTTAACTATGGCTACACCTTC.

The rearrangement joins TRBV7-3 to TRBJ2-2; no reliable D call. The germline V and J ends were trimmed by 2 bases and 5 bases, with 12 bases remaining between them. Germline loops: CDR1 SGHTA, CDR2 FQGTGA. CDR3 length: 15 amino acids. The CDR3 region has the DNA TGTGCCAGCAGCTTATTACCCTCTAGGACCGGGGAGCTGTTTTTT. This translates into CASSLLPSRTGELFF. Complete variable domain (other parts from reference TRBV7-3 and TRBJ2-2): GAGVSQTPSNKVTEKGKYVELRCDPISGHTALYWYRQSLGQGPEFLIYFQGTGAADDSGLPNDRFFAVRPEGSVSTLKIQRTERGDSAVYLCASSLLPSRTGELFFGEGSRLTVL.

In DNA, the CDR3 is TGTGCCAGCAGCTTACAGGAGACCCAGTACTTC. Amino acids: CASSLQETQYF. The chain has TRBV7-2 and TRBJ2-5; D is unresolved. Germline V CDR1 and CDR2: SGHTA, FQGNSA. The CDR3 has 11 amino acids. The V end lost 2 bases, the J end lost 5 bases, and 3 bases lay between the germline ends.

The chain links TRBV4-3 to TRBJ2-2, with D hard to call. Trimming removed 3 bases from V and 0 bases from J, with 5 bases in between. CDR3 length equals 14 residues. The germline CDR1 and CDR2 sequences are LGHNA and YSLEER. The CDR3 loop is CASSHYSNTGELFF. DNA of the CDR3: TGCGCCAGCAGCCACTACTCGAACACCGGGGAGCTGTTTTTT.

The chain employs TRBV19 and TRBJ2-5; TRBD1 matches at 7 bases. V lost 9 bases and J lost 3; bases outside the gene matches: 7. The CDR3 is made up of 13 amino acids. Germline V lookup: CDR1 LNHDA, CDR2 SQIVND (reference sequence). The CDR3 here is CASSQDRKETQYF. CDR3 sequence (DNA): TGTGCCAGCTCTCAGGACAGGAAAGAGACCCAGTACTTC.

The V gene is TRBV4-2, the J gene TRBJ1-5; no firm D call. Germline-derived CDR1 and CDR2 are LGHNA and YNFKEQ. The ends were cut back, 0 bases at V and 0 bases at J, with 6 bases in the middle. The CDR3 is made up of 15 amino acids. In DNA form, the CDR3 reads TGTGCCAGCAGCCAAGAACGAGATAGCAATCAGCCCCAGCATTTT. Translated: CASSQERDSNQPQHF.

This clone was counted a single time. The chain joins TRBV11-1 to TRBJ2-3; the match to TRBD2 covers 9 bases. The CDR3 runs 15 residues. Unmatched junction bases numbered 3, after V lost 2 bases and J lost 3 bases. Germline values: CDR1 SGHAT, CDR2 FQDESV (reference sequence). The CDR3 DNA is TGTGCCAGCAGCTTAATTAGCGGGGGAACAGATACGCAGTATTTT. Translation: CASSLISGGTDTQYF. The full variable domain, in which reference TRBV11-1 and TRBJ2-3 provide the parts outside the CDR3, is EAEVAQSPRYKITEKSQAVAFWCDPISGHATLYWYRQILGQGPELLVQFQDESVVDDSQLPKDRFSAERLKGVDSTLKIQPAELGDSAMYLCASSLISGGTDTQYFGPGTRLTVL.

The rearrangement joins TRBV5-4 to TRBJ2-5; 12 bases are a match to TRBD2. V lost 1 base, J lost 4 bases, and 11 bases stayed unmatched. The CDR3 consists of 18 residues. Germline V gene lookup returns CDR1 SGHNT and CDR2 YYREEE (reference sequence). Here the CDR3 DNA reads TGTGCCAGCAGCTTGTACGGATGGGCTAGCGGGAGGGCAGAGACCCAGTACTTC. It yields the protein CASSLYGWASGRAETQYF.

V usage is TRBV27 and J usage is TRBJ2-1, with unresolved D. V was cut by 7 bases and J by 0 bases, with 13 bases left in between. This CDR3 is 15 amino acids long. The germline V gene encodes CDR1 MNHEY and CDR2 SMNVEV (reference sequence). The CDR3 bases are TGTGCCAGCAAGTTTACGACCCTCTCCTACAATGAGCAGTTCTTC. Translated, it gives CASKFTTLSYNEQFF.

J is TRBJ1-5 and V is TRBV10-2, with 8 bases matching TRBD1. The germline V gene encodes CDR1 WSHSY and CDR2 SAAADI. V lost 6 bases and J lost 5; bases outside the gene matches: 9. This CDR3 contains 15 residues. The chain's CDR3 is CASREPTGEDQPQHF. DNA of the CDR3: TGCGCCAGCAGGGAACCGACAGGGGAAGATCAGCCCCAGCATTTT.

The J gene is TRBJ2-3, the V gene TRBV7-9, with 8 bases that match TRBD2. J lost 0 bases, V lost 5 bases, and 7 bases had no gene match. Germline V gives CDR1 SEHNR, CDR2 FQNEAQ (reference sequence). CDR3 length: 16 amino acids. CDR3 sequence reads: CASSPQRGKSTDTQYF. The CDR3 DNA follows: TGTGCCAGCAGCCCCCAGCGGGGGAAGAGCACAGATACGCAGTATTTT.

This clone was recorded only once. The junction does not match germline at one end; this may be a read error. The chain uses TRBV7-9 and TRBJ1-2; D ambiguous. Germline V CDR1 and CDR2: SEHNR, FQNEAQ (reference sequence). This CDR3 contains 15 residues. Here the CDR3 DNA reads TGCGCCAGCAGCCAAGATCCAACAATTAACTATGGCTACACCTTC. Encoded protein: CASSQDPTINYGYTF.

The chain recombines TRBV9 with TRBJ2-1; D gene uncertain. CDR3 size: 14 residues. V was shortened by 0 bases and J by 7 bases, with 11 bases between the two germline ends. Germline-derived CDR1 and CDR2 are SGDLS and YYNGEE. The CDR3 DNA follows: TGTGCCAGCAGCGTAGTCGGGCTGGGGAATGAGCAGTTCTTC. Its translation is CASSVVGLGNEQFF. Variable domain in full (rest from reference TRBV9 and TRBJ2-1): DSGVTQTPKHLITATGQRVTLRCSPRSGDLSVYWYQQSLDQGLQFLIQYYNGEERAKGNILERFSAQQFPDLHSELNLSSLELGDSALYFCASSVVGLGNEQFFGPGTRLTVL.

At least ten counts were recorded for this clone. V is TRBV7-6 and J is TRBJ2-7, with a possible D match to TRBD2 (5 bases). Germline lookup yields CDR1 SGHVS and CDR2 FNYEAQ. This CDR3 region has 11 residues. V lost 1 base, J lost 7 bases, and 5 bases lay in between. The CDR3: CASSLEREQYF. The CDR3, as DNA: TGTGCCAGCAGCTTAGAGCGGGAGCAGTACTTC.

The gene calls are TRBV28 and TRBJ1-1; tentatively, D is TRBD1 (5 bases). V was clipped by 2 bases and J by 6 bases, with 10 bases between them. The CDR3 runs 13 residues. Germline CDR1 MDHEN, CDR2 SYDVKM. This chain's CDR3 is CASSLVGVSEAFF. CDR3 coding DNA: TGTGCCAGCAGTTTAGTGGGGGTTTCTGAAGCTTTCTTT.

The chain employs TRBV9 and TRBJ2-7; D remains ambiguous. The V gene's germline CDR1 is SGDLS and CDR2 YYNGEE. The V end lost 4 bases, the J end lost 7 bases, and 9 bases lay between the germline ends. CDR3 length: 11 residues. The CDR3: CASSSPGEQYF. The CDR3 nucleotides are TGTGCCAGCAGCTCCCCCGGAGAGCAGTACTTC.

This chain's CDR3 is CASSLTGLGYGYTF. CDR3 nucleotide sequence: TGTGCCAGCAGTTTAACAGGGTTAGGCTATGGCTACACCTTC. The chain uses TRBV28 and TRBJ1-2; perhaps TRBD1 as D (6 bases). V shed 2 bases and J shed 4 bases, with 11 bases lying between them. The CDR3 sequence is 14 residues long. Germline CDR1 and CDR2: MDHEN and SYDVKM.

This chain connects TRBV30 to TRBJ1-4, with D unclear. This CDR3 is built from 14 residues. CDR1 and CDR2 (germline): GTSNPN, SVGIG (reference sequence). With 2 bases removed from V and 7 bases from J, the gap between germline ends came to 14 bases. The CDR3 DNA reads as TGTGCCTGGAGTTTAGCGGGAGGACGTGAAAAACTGTTTTTT. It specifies CAWSLAGGREKLFF.

CDR3 in amino acids: CASSPSLARQETQYF. The CDR3 DNA reads as TGTGCCAGCAGCCCCAGCCTAGCGCGCCAAGAGACCCAGTACTTC. This chain connects TRBV7-9 to TRBJ2-5; TRBD2 is a possible D gene (6 bases). From germline, CDR1 is SEHNR and CDR2 FQNEAQ (reference sequence). Trimming took off 5 bases at V and 1 base at J, with 14 bases between the two ends. The CDR3 length is 15 residues.

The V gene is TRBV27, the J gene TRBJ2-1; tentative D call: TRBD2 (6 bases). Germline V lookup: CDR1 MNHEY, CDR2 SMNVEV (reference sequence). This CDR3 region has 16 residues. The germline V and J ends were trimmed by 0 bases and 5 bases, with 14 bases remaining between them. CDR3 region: CASSLSGEVWDNEQFF. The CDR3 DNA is TGTGCCAGCAGTTTATCGGGGGAGGTTTGGGACAATGAGCAGTTCTTC.